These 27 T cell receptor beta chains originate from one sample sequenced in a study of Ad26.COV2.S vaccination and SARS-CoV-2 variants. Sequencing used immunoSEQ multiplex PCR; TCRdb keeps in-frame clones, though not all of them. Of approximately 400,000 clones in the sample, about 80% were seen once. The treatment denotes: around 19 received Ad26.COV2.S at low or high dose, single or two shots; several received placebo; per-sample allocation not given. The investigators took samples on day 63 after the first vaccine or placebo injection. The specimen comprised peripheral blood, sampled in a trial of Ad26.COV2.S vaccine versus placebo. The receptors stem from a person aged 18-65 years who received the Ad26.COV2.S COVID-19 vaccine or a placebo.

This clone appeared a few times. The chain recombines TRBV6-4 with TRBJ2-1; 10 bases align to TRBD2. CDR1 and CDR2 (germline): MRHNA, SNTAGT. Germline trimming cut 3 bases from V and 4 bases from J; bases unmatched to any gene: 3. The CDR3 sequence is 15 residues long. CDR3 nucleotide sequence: TGTGCCAGCAGTGATCAACTAGCGGGATACAATGAGCAGTTCTTC. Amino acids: CASSDQLAGYNEQFF.

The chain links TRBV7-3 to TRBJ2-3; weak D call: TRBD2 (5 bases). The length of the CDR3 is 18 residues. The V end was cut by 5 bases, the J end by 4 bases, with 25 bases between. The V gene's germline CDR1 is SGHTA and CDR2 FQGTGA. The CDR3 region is CASSLRGFGGRRADTQYF. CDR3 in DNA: TGTGCCAGCAGCCTCAGAGGTTTTGGCGGGCGCCGGGCAGATACGCAGTATTTT.

CDR3 nucleotide sequence: TGCGCCAGCAGCTTGGATGGGGGACGTGGAGATACGCAGTATTTT. Residues: CASSLDGGRGDTQYF. The chain recombines TRBV5-1 with TRBJ2-3; TRBD1 or TRBD2 may be the D gene (5 bases each). The CDR3 is 15 residues long. Germline assignment: CDR1 SGHRS and CDR2 YFSETQ. V was cut by 0 bases and J by 5 bases, with 13 bases left in between.

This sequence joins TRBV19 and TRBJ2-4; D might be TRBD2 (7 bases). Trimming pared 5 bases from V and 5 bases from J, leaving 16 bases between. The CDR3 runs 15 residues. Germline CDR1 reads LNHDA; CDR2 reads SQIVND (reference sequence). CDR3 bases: TGTGCCAGTAGTTACCCGGGGGGCTTTCAAAACATTCAGTACTTC. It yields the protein CASSYPGGFQNIQYF.

CDR3 region: CASSASGGTDTQYF. For the CDR3, the DNA is TGTGCCAGCAGCGCCTCGGGAGGGACAGATACGCAGTATTTT. The chain recombines TRBV7-3 with TRBJ2-3, with 8 bases identical to TRBD2. The CDR3 length is 14 residues. V was clipped by 5 bases and J by 3 bases; unmatched bases: 4. Germline V gene data show CDR1 as SGHTA and CDR2 as FQGTGA. The full variable domain, in which reference TRBV7-3 and TRBJ2-3 provide the parts outside the CDR3, is GAGVSQTPSNKVTEKGKYVELRCDPISGHTALYWYRQSLGQGPEFLIYFQGTGAADDSGLPNDRFFAVRPEGSVSTLKIQRTERGDSAVYLCASSASGGTDTQYFGPGTRLTVL.

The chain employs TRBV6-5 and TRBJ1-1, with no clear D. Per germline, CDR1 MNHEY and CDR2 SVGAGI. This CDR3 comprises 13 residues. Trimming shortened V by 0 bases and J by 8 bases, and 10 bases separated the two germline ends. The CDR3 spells CASSYSRLQEAFF. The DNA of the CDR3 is TGTGCCAGCAGTTACTCCAGGTTGCAGGAAGCTTTCTTT.

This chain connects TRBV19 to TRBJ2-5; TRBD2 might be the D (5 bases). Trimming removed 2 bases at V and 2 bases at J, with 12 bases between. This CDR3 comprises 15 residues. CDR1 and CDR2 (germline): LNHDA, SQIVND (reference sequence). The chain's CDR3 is CASSISPTGQETQYF. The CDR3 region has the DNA TGTGCCAGTAGTATATCCCCCACGGGGCAAGAGACCCAGTACTTC.

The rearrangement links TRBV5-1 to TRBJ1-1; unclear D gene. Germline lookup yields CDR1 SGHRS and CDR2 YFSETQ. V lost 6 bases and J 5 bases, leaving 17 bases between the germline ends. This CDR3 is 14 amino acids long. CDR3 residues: CASTLPGARTEAFF. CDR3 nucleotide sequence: TGCGCCAGCACTCTACCAGGCGCGAGAACTGAAGCTTTCTTT.

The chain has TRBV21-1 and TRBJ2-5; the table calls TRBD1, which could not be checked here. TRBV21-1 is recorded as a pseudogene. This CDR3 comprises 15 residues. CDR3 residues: CASSAGTGESETQYF. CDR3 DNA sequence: TGTGCCAGCAGCGCCGGGACAGGGGAATCCGAGACCCAGTACTTC.

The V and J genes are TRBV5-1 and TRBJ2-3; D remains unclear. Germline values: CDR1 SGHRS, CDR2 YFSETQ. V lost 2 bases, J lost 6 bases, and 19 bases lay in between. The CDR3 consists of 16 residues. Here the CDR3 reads CASSFGGLESFDTQYF. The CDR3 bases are TGCGCCAGCAGCTTTGGCGGCCTCGAGTCGTTCGATACGCAGTATTTT. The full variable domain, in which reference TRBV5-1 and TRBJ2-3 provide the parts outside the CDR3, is KAGVTQTPRYLIKTRGQQVTLSCSPISGHRSVSWYQQTPGQGLQFLFEYFSETQRNKGNFPGRFSGRQFSNSRSEMNVSTLELGDSALYLCASSFGGLESFDTQYFGPGTRLTVL.

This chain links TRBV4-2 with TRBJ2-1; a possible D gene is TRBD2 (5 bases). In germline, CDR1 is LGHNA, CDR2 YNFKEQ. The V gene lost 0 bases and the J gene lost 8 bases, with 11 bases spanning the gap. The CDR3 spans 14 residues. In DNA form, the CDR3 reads TGTGCCAGCAGCCAAGATACTCTCGGGGATGAGCAGTTCTTC. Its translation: CASSQDTLGDEQFF.

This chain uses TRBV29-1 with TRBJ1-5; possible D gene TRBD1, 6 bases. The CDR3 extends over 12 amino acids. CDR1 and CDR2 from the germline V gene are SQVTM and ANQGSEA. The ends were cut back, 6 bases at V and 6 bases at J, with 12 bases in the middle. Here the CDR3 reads CSVGATGQPQHF. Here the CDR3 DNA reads TGCAGCGTGGGGGCGACAGGTCAGCCCCAGCATTTT.

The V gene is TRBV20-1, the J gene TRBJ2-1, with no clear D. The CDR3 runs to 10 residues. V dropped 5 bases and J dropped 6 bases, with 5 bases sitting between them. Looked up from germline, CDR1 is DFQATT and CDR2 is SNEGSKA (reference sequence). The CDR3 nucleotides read TGCAGTGCTCTTTCCAATGAGCAGTTCTTC. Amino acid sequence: CSALSNEQFF.

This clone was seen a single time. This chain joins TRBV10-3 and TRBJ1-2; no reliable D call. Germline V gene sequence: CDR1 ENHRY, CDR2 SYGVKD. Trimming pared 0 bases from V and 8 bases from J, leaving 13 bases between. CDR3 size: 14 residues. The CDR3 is CAISESPGLRGYTF. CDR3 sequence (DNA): TGTGCCATCAGTGAGTCACCAGGCCTAAGGGGCTACACCTTC.

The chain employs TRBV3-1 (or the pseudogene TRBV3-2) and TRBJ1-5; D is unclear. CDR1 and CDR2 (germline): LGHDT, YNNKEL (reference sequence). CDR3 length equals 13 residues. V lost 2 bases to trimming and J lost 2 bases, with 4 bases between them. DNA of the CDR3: TGTGCCAGCAGCCAAAGAGGCAATCAGCCCCAGCATTTT. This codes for CASSQRGNQPQHF.

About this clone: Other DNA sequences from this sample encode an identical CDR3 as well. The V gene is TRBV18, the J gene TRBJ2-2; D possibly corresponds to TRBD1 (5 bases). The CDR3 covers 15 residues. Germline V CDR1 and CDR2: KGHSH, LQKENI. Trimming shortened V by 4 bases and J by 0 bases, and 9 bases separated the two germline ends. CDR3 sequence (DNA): TGTGCCAGCTCACTTGGACAAGCGAACACCGGGGAGCTGTTTTTT. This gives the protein CASSLGQANTGELFF.

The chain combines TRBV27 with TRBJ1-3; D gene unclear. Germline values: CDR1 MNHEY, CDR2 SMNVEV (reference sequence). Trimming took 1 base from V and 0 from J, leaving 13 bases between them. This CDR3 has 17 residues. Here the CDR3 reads CASSLFYNAGSGNTIYF. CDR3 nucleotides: TGTGCCAGCAGTTTATTTTATAATGCAGGCTCTGGAAACACCATATATTTT.

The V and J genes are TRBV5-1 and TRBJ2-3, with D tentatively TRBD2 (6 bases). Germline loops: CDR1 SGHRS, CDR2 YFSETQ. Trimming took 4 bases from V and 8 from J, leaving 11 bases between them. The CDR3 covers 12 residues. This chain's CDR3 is CASSVGGSTQYF. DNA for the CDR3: TGCGCCAGCAGCGTGGGGGGTTCTACGCAGTATTTT.

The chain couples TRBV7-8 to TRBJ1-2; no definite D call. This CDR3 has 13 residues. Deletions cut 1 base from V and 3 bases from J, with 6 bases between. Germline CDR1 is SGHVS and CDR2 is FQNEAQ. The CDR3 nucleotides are TGTGCCAGCAGCTTAGGCAGGTACTATGGCTACACCTTC. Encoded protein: CASSLGRYYGYTF.

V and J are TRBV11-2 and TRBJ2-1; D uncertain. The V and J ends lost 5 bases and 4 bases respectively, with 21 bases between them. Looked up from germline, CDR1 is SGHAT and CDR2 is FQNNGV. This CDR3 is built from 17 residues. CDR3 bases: TGTGCCAGCAGCCGAAACGACCGAAACCCCATTTACAATGAGCAGTTCTTC. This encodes CASSRNDRNPIYNEQFF. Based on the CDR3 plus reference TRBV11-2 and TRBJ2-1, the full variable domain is EAGVAQSPRYKIIEKRQSVAFWCNPISGHATLYWYQQILGQGPKLLIQFQNNGVVDDSQLPKDRFSAERLKGVDSTLKIQPAKLEDSAVYLCASSRNDRNPIYNEQFFGPGTRLTVL.

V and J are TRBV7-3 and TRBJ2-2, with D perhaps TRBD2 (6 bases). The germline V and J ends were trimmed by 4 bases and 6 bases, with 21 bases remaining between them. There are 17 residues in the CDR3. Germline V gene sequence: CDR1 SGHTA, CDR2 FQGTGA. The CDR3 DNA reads TGTGCCAGCAGCTCCCAGTCCCCGGGGACGGGAGCCGGGGAGCTGTTTTTT. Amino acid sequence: CASSSQSPGTGAGELFF.

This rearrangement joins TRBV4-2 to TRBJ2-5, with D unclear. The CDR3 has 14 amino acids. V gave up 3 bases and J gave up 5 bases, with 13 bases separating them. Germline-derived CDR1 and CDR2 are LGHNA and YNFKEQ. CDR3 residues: CASSHGRPSETQYF. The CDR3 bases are TGTGCCAGCAGCCACGGGCGCCCCAGCGAGACCCAGTACTTC.

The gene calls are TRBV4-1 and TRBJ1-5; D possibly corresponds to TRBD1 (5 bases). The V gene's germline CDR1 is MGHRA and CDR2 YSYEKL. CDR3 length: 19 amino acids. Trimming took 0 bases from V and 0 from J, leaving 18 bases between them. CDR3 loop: CASSQEPPGRLYSNQPQHF. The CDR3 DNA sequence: TGCGCCAGCAGCCAAGAGCCCCCGGGACGCCTTTATAGCAATCAGCCCCAGCATTTT.

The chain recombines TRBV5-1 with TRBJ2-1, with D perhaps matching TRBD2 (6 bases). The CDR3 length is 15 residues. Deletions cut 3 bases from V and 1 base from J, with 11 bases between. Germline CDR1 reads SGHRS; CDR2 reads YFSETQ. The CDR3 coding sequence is TGCGCCAGCAGCTCGGAGGGACTTTCCTACAATGAGCAGTTCTTC. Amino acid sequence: CASSSEGLSYNEQFF.

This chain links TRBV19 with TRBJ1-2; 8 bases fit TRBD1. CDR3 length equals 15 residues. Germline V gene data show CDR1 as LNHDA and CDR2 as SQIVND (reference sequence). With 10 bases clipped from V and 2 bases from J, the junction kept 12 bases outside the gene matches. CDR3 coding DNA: TGTGCCACTGCCCTCCGGGACAGGAGAAACTATGGCTACACCTTC. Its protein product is CATALRDRRNYGYTF.

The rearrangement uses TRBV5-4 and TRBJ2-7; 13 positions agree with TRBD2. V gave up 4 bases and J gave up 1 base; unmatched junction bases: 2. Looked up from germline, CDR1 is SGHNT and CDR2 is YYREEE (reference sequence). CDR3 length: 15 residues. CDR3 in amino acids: CASSVGLAGSYEQYF. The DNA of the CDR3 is TGTGCCAGCAGCGTGGGACTAGCGGGGTCCTACGAGCAGTACTTC.

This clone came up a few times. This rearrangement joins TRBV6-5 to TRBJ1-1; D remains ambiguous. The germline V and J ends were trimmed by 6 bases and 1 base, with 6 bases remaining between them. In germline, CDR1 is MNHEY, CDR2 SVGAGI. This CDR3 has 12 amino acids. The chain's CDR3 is CASRAPNTEAFF. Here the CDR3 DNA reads TGTGCCAGCAGGGCACCGAACACTGAAGCTTTCTTT.